This T cell receptor beta chain came from a study of CXCR3-negative and CXCR3-positive naive CD8 T cells. Broader study findings: In naive cells, CXCR3-negative and CXCR3-positive subsets had similar TRBV-TRBJ usage; memory cells differed. CD5 surface expression was similar among naive subsets, and TCR strength was estimated by inference from TRB CDR3 properties. Much lower diversity was found in memory CD8+ cells, while both naive subsets had comparably high diversity. Hydrophobicity of TRB CDR3s was greater in CXCR3-positive naive cells than in CXCR3-negative naive cells.

Naive CD8+ T cells carried a CD45RO-CCR7+CD27+CD95- phenotype. The CDR3 covers 20 residues. Germline-derived CDR1 and CDR2 are WNHNN and SYGVQD (reference sequence). On this clonotype itself: Its target is not known.

Researchers prepared the TRB cDNA libraries using 5' RACE with UMI labels. TCRdb re-called the 5' RACE reads and catalogs CDR3 proteins one per entry, DNA excluded. This sample contains 7,500 to 8,500 distinct CDR3 sequences. The sequence was obtained from a human donor in good health. Some clones in this sample may be carry-over from other donors' samples. The sequenced sample was naive CXCR3+ CD8+ T cells from blood. Subset noted: CD45RO-CCR7+CD27+CD95- naive CD8+ T cells expressing CXCR3 (TNR3+). The genes are TRBV10-1 and TRBJ2-2; TCRdb's D call of TRBD1 is untestable without DNA. This CDR3 is CASSESVYRADRVDTGELFF.